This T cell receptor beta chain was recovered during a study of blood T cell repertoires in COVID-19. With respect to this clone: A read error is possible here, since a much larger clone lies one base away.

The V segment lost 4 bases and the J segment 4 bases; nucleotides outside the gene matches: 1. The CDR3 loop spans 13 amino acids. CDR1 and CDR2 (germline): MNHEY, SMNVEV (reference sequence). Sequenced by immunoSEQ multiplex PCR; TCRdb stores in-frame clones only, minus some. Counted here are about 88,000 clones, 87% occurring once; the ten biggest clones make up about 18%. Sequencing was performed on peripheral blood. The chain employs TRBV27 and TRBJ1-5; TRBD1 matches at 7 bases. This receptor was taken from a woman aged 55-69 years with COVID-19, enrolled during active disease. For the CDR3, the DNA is TGTGCCAGCAGTTCGACAGGGAATCAGCCCCAGCATTTT. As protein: CASSSTGNQPQHF.